Shown below are 18 T cell receptor beta chains from a single sample sequenced in a study of cytomegalovirus exposure and HLA in healthy donors. PCR employed 60 Vbeta and 13 Jbeta primers. Sequencing was performed with immunoSEQ multiplex PCR; in TCRdb, only in-frame clones are kept and a portion is missing. The repertoire holds approximately 85,000 clones, approximately 60% seen once, with 4.5% to 7% in the top ten. The material sequenced was PBMCs. Source of these receptors: a woman aged 25 to 39 in good health and CMV-seropositive.

V gene TRBV7-8 combines with J gene TRBJ2-3; a possible D gene is TRBD1 (6 bases). This CDR3 comprises 15 residues. CDR1 and CDR2 from the germline V gene are SGHVS and FQNEAQ. Between the trimmed V and J ends, which lost 5 bases and 8 bases, there was a span of 20 bases. The CDR3 nucleotides read TGTGCCAGCAGCCCCCAGGGGACATGGATGGGTACGCAGTATTTT. This gives the protein CASSPQGTWMGTQYF.

The chain uses TRBV5-1 and TRBJ2-2; D unresolved. Germline CDR1 and CDR2: SGHRS and YFSETQ. Trimming pared 0 bases from V and 3 bases from J, leaving 6 bases between. The CDR3 has 14 amino acids. The CDR3 loop is CASSLAVDTGELFF. The CDR3 nucleotides read TGCGCCAGCAGCTTGGCAGTCGACACCGGGGAGCTGTTTTTT.

The chain employs TRBV5-1 and TRBJ1-5; D remains unclear. This CDR3 region has 17 residues. Germline CDR1 reads SGHRS; CDR2 reads YFSETQ. V lost 3 bases, J lost 4 bases, and 20 bases lay in between. CDR3 coding DNA: TGCGCCAGCAGCTCCCCCCCGGAGGAATTGGGAAATCAGCCCCAGCATTTT. Encoded protein: CASSSPPEELGNQPQHF. Together with reference TRBV5-1 and TRBJ1-5, the CDR3 gives the full variable domain: KAGVTQTPRYLIKTRGQQVTLSCSPISGHRSVSWYQQTPGQGLQFLFEYFSETQRNKGNFPGRFSGRQFSNSRSEMNVSTLELGDSALYLCASSSPPEELGNQPQHFGDGTRLSIL.

The chain uses TRBV30 and TRBJ1-1; no clear D gene. V was trimmed by 4 bases and J by 1 base, leaving 13 bases between them. Germline CDR1 and CDR2: GTSNPN and SVGIG (reference sequence). The CDR3 runs to 14 residues. DNA of the CDR3: TGTGCCTGGACGGAGGGTGCAGCGAACACTGAAGCTTTCTTT. Protein product: CAWTEGAANTEAFF.

The V call is TRBV6-1, the J call TRBJ2-5; the match to TRBD2 covers 8 bases. TRBJ2-7 explains the end of the DNA better; the J call may be wrong. The germline V gene encodes CDR1 MNHNS and CDR2 SASEGT. CDR3 size: 16 residues. CDR3 sequence: CASSEALTGGFREQYF. CDR3 in DNA: TGTGCCAGCAGTGAAGCGCTGACGGGGGGGTTTCGCGAGCAGTACTTC.

The chain joins TRBV6-1 to TRBJ1-4, with 9 bases aligning to TRBD1. The CDR3 covers 15 residues. Trimming at V came to 11 bases and at J to 8 bases, leaving 15 bases not matched to a gene. Per germline, CDR1 MNHNS and CDR2 SASEGT. The CDR3 nucleotides are TGTGCCGGAGGGACAGGGCTGGCTGGGGGGGAAAAACTGTTTTTT. Residues: CAGGTGLAGGEKLFF.

The V gene is TRBV5-1, the J gene TRBJ2-5, with a weak D call TRBD1 (5 bases). The CDR3 extends over 13 amino acids. Germline lookup yields CDR1 SGHRS and CDR2 YFSETQ. V gave up 4 bases and J gave up 5 bases, with 12 bases separating them. CDR3: CASSRGMTETQYF. The DNA for the CDR3 is TGCGCCAGCAGCAGGGGAATGACGGAGACCCAGTACTTC.

CDR3 residues: CASSGYRGLGEKLFF. The CDR3 bases are TGTGCCAGCAGCGGGTACAGGGGTTTAGGCGAAAAACTGTTTTTT. The gene calls are TRBV7-9 and TRBJ1-4; 7 nucleotides agree with TRBD1. CDR3 length: 15 residues. Germline-derived CDR1 and CDR2 are SEHNR and FQNEAQ (reference sequence). J gave up 8 bases and V 5 bases, and 11 bases lay outside the gene matches.

This clone was detected a few times. V usage is TRBV5-1 and J usage is TRBJ2-7, with 9 bases matching TRBD1. Germline CDR1 and CDR2: SGHRS and YFSETQ. The CDR3 spans 16 residues. V trimming: 4 bases; J trimming: 6 bases; junction bases outside the gene matches: 14. CDR3: CASSKTGTGYSGEQYF. The CDR3 coding sequence is TGCGCCAGCAGCAAAACCGGGACAGGGTATTCTGGCGAGCAGTACTTC.

V and J are TRBV19 and TRBJ1-2, with 7 bases fitting TRBD1. Germline loops: CDR1 LNHDA, CDR2 SQIVND (reference sequence). The CDR3 extends over 13 amino acids. Germline trimming cut 4 bases from V and 8 bases from J; bases unmatched to any gene: 7. Written as DNA, the CDR3 is TGTGCCAGTAGTACCGTCGACAGGGAAGGCTACACCTTC. Protein sequence: CASSTVDREGYTF.

The chain recombines TRBV5-4 with TRBJ2-3; 7 nucleotides agree with TRBD1. After removal of 6 bases from V and 8 bases from J, the junction contained 18 bases not matched to a gene. Per the germline V gene, CDR1 is SGHNT and CDR2 is YYREEE (reference sequence). The CDR3 sequence is 16 residues long. CDR3: CASTPPMGQGDGTQYF. In nucleotides, the CDR3 is TGTGCCAGCACCCCCCCGATGGGGCAGGGGGACGGTACGCAGTATTTT.

The chain employs TRBV30 and TRBJ2-1; perhaps TRBD2 as D (5 bases). Between the trimmed V and J ends, which lost 1 base and 12 bases, there was a span of 10 bases. The CDR3 loop spans 11 amino acids. Germline V CDR1 and CDR2: GTSNPN, SVGIG (reference sequence). The CDR3 DNA sequence: TGTGCCTGGAGTGGTCTAGCTTGGCAGTTCTTC. Its translation is CAWSGLAWQFF.

The V call is TRBV5-1, the J call TRBJ2-5; 8 nucleotides align to TRBD2. Matching the DNA end better, TRBJ2-7 makes the J call doubtful. In germline, CDR1 is SGHRS, CDR2 YFSETQ. The CDR3 is made up of 14 amino acids. The CDR3 DNA reads TGCGCCAGCAGCGAAGCGGGGGTCTCCTACGAGCAGTACTTC. This gives the protein CASSEAGVSYEQYF.

V usage is TRBV29-1 and J usage is TRBJ2-1; TRBD1 aligns across 9 bases. The CDR3 length is 13 residues. The germline V gene encodes CDR1 SQVTM and CDR2 ANQGSEA. Losses at the gene ends were 7 bases for V and 2 bases for J; bases not matched to a gene: 3. The chain's CDR3 is CSGHRGPYNEQFF. CDR3 sequence (DNA): TGCAGCGGACACAGGGGGCCCTACAATGAGCAGTTCTTC.

The chain has TRBV2 and TRBJ2-3; 9 positions agree with TRBD1. The junction had 5 bases not matched to a gene; V was cut back by 4 bases and J by 3 bases. This CDR3 comprises 15 residues. From germline, CDR1 is SNHLY and CDR2 FYNNEI. The CDR3 region has the DNA TGTGCCAGCAGTGTGGGACAGGGCAAAACAGATACGCAGTATTTT. Translation: CASSVGQGKTDTQYF.

This sequence joins TRBV5-6 and TRBJ2-5, with TRBD1 identical over 8 bases. This CDR3 has 14 residues. Unmatched junction bases numbered 9, after V lost 6 bases and J lost 5 bases. Germline V gene data show CDR1 as SGHDT and CDR2 as YYEEEE. CDR3 nucleotide sequence: TGTGCCAGCACCGGACAGGGCGCCCGGGAGACCCAGTACTTC. Amino acid sequence: CASTGQGARETQYF.

There are a few counts of this clone. The J gene is TRBJ1-1, the V gene TRBV6-1, with TRBD1 matching over 8 bases. With V trimmed by 6 bases and J by 5 bases, 8 bases remained unmatched. CDR3 length equals 14 residues. Germline values: CDR1 MNHNS, CDR2 SASEGT. The CDR3 sequence is CASSSDRGWTEAFF. The CDR3 DNA follows: TGTGCCAGCAGCTCAGACAGGGGATGGACTGAAGCTTTCTTT.

The chain employs TRBV28 and TRBJ2-2; D unclear. Trimming removed 7 bases from V and 1 base from J, with 10 bases in between. The CDR3 runs 14 residues. The germline V gene has CDR1 MDHEN and CDR2 SYDVKM. CDR3 in amino acids: CASTNAGNTGELFF. In DNA form, the CDR3 reads TGTGCCAGCACGAACGCAGGGAACACCGGGGAGCTGTTTTTT.